These 27 T cell receptor beta chains were sequenced from one sample in a study of shared clonotypes between healthy human individuals (dated by TCRdb to the early 2020s). Library preparation employed the immunoSEQ multiplex PCR assay. TCRdb limited this immuneACCESS table to in-frame rearrangements with V and J called. A share of clones is missing; checked studies link under half to unresolved V genes, and the rest is unexplained. This sample lists more than 1.2 million clones; approximately 98.5% were detected once. The top ten clonotypes cover over 0.3% of the sample. The specimen was naive CD4+ T cells sorted from blood. Reading the label with the study, this specimen's cell subset or site is: CD45RA+ positively selected. The source is a man in his thirties or forties in good health.

This chain joins TRBV4-2 and TRBJ2-4; D unclear. Per germline, CDR1 LGHNA and CDR2 YNFKEQ. CDR3 length equals 15 residues. Trimming pared 4 bases from V and 0 bases from J, leaving 10 bases between. The CDR3 bases are TGTGCCAGCAGCCCTTCCTGGGGAGCCAAAAACATTCAGTACTTC. Amino acids: CASSPSWGAKNIQYF.

This clone appeared once. The genes are TRBV6-5 and TRBJ2-1; 8 bases match TRBD1. V lost 9 bases and J lost 7; bases outside the gene matches: 8. From germline, CDR1 is MNHEY and CDR2 SVGAGI. This CDR3 contains 13 residues. This CDR3 is CASRQGWSNEQFF. CDR3 DNA sequence: TGTGCCAGTAGACAGGGGTGGAGTAATGAGCAGTTCTTC.

The J gene is TRBJ2-5, the V gene TRBV5-6; D perhaps matches TRBD2 (6 bases). The CDR3 has 15 residues. V lost 0 bases and J lost 5, with 14 bases in between. The germline CDR1 and CDR2 sequences are SGHDT and YYEEEE. The CDR3 sequence is CASSLALGGGETQYF. CDR3 in DNA: TGTGCCAGCAGCTTGGCCCTCGGGGGTGGCGAGACCCAGTACTTC.

The J gene is TRBJ2-1, the V gene TRBV18; tentative D call: TRBD2 (6 bases). The CDR3 loop spans 16 amino acids. The germline V gene encodes CDR1 KGHSH and CDR2 LQKENI. Trimming shortened V by 6 bases and J by 5 bases, and 20 bases separated the two germline ends. CDR3 loop: CASSSLTGTGHNEQFF. DNA of the CDR3: TGTGCCAGCTCCTCTCTAACCGGGACTGGCCACAATGAGCAGTTCTTC.

This chain uses TRBV6-4 with TRBJ1-1; no clear D gene. Germline CDR1 MRHNA, CDR2 SNTAGT. The V end lost 6 bases, the J end lost 4 bases, and 18 bases lay between the germline ends. This CDR3 has 15 residues. The CDR3 sequence is CASRGTGDGGTEAFF. As DNA, the CDR3 is TGTGCCAGCAGAGGAACCGGGGATGGTGGCACTGAAGCTTTCTTT.

The chain joins TRBV2 to TRBJ2-2, with 10 positions matching TRBD2. The CDR3 spans 15 residues. The V gene's germline CDR1 is SNHLY and CDR2 FYNNEI. The trim removed 9 bases at V and 5 bases at J, leaving 9 bases unmatched. CDR3 nucleotides: TGTGCCAGTCTCAGCGGGAGGGCGGGTACCGGGGAGCTGTTTTTT. Translating gives CASLSGRAGTGELFF.

The gene calls are TRBV7-2 and TRBJ2-5; TRBD1 matches at 10 bases. The CDR3 totals 13 residues. J gave up 4 bases and V 6 bases, and 2 bases lay outside the gene matches. Germline V gives CDR1 SGHTA, CDR2 FQGNSA. The CDR3 protein is CASRWTGGETQYF. The DNA for the CDR3 is TGTGCCAGCAGATGGACAGGGGGAGAGACCCAGTACTTC.

The V and J genes are TRBV19 and TRBJ2-4, with D possibly matching TRBD1 (5 bases). CDR1 and CDR2 (germline): LNHDA, SQIVND (reference sequence). V lost 9 bases and J 0 bases, leaving 15 bases between the germline ends. The CDR3 consists of 15 residues. CDR3 sequence reads: CARLARALAKNIQYF. CDR3 DNA: TGTGCCAGATTGGCCAGGGCCCTAGCCAAAAACATTCAGTACTTC.

J is TRBJ2-5 and V is TRBV7-2; TRBD2 matches 13 bases. The CDR3 totals 18 residues. The germline V gene has CDR1 SGHTA and CDR2 FQGNSA. With V trimmed by 5 bases and J by 2 bases, 11 bases remained unmatched. CDR3 in DNA: TGTGCCAGCAGCGGCCGGTGGGGACTAGCGGGACCTCAAGAGACCCAGTACTTC. Translated, it gives CASSGRWGLAGPQETQYF.

On this clone itself: Distinct nucleotide sequences in the sample also encode this CDR3. DNA of the CDR3: TGCGCCAGCAGCCAGGGTCCGTCAGATACGCAGTATTTT. Its protein product is CASSQGPSDTQYF. V and J are TRBV5-1 and TRBJ2-3; the D gene is possibly TRBD1 (5 bases). CDR3 length equals 13 residues. From germline, CDR1 is SGHRS and CDR2 YFSETQ. Trimming pared 4 bases from V and 4 bases from J, leaving 10 bases between.

The rearrangement uses TRBV29-1 and TRBJ2-5; D may match TRBD1 or TRBD2 (6 bases each). V was cut by 8 bases and J by 3 bases, with 13 bases left in between. The CDR3 contains 12 residues. The germline V gene encodes CDR1 SQVTM and CDR2 ANQGSEA. The CDR3: CSSLRGEETQYF. The DNA of the CDR3 is TGCAGCTCCTTGAGGGGGGAAGAGACCCAGTACTTC.

This chain joins TRBV6-5 and TRBJ2-2; D uncertain. The CDR3 contains 15 residues. Trimming removed 10 bases at V and 5 bases at J, with 20 bases between. Germline loops: CDR1 MNHEY, CDR2 SVGAGI. Written as DNA, the CDR3 is TGTGCCACCAAGAAAGGCATTAGCACGACCGGGGAGCTGTTTTTT. Protein: CATKKGISTTGELFF.

The gene calls are TRBV5-3 and TRBJ2-3; tentative D call: TRBD2 (6 bases). TRBV5-3 falls under the ORF class, with uncertain function. This CDR3 comprises 14 residues. V shed 4 bases and J shed 0 bases, with 9 bases lying between them. DNA of the CDR3: TGTGCCAGAAGCAGGCGGGAAAGCACAGATACGCAGTATTTT. It specifies CARSRRESTDTQYF.

The chain uses TRBV5-1 and TRBJ1-1; a weak D match, TRBD1 (5 bases). Germline values: CDR1 SGHRS, CDR2 YFSETQ. Trimming removed 1 base at V and 6 bases at J, with 19 bases between. The CDR3 totals 16 residues. CDR3 sequence reads: CASSLWGVSGLAEAFF. CDR3 coding DNA: TGCGCCAGCAGCTTGTGGGGGGTCTCCGGTTTAGCTGAAGCTTTCTTT. The full variable domain, completed using reference TRBV5-1 and TRBJ1-1, is KAGVTQTPRYLIKTRGQQVTLSCSPISGHRSVSWYQQTPGQGLQFLFEYFSETQRNKGNFPGRFSGRQFSNSRSEMNVSTLELGDSALYLCASSLWGVSGLAEAFFGQGTRLTVV.

Here the CDR3 reads CASSKGHLANTGELFF. The CDR3 nucleotides read TGTGCCAGCAGCAAGGGACACCTAGCGAACACCGGGGAGCTGTTTTTT. This chain joins TRBV7-2 and TRBJ2-2, with D perhaps TRBD1 (6 bases). Trimming took 5 bases from V and 0 from J, leaving 13 bases between them. The length of the CDR3 is 16 residues. Germline V gene sequence: CDR1 SGHTA, CDR2 FQGNSA.

This chain uses TRBV18 with TRBJ2-7; D may be TRBD1 (6 bases). This CDR3 has 14 residues. Between the trimmed V and J ends, which lost 5 bases and 3 bases, there was a span of 14 bases. Per germline, CDR1 KGHSH and CDR2 LQKENI. CDR3 region: CASSLAGVNYEQYF. DNA for the CDR3: TGTGCCAGCTCATTGGCAGGGGTCAACTACGAGCAGTACTTC.

There are many counts of this clone. The J gene is TRBJ2-7, the V gene TRBV2, with D maybe TRBD1 (6 bases). Looked up from germline, CDR1 is SNHLY and CDR2 is FYNNEI. The CDR3 length is 15 residues. V was cut by 2 bases and J by 1 base, with 12 bases left in between. The CDR3 nucleotides read TGTGCCAGCAGTGAACAGGGGATGAATTCCTACGAGCAGTACTTC. Translating gives CASSEQGMNSYEQYF.

This sequence joins TRBV9 and TRBJ1-1; unclear D gene. The CDR3 is 14 amino acids. Germline CDR1 reads SGDLS; CDR2 reads YYNGEE. Between the trimmed V and J ends, which lost 2 bases and 2 bases, there was a span of 10 bases. DNA of the CDR3: TGTGCCAGCAGCGTGCGGGAAGGCAACACTGAAGCTTTCTTT. This translates into CASSVREGNTEAFF.

Remarks on this clone: Other DNA sequences in this specimen translate into the identical CDR3. CDR3 loop: CASSLGTSGSRTDTQYF. The CDR3 DNA reads as TGTGCCAGCAGCTTAGGGACTAGCGGGAGTAGGACAGATACGCAGTATTTT. The chain joins TRBV7-6 to TRBJ2-3, with 13 bases matching TRBD2. This CDR3 has 17 residues. CDR1 and CDR2 (germline): SGHVS, FNYEAQ. V shed 1 base and J 3 bases; nucleotides not matched to a gene: 4.

The V and J genes are TRBV18 and TRBJ2-3; possible D gene TRBD2, 5 bases. V lost 5 bases and J 5 bases, leaving 17 bases between the germline ends. CDR1 is KGHSH, CDR2 LQKENI, per germline. This CDR3 has 15 amino acids. The CDR3: CASSGPRELVDTQYF. In nucleotides, the CDR3 is TGTGCCAGCTCAGGCCCGAGGGAACTAGTAGATACGCAGTATTTT.

The CDR3 DNA reads as TGTGCCAGTAGTATTCCGGCAAACAATCAGCCCCAGCATTTT. Translating gives CASSIPANNQPQHF. The chain combines TRBV19 with TRBJ1-5; D gene ambiguous. Germline CDR1 is LNHDA and CDR2 is SQIVND (reference sequence). Trimming took off 3 bases at V and 3 bases at J, with 9 bases between the two ends. This CDR3 comprises 14 residues.

V and J are TRBV9 and TRBJ2-2, with 12 bases lining up with TRBD2. The J segment lost 3 bases and the V segment lost 2 bases, leaving 8 bases of the junction unmatched. The CDR3 contains 18 residues. CDR1 is SGDLS and CDR2 is YYNGEE in the germline V gene. The CDR3 region is CASSVLAGGQGYTGELFF. CDR3 DNA: TGTGCCAGCAGCGTGCTAGCGGGAGGGCAAGGCTACACCGGGGAGCTGTTTTTT. Variable domain in full (rest from reference TRBV9 and TRBJ2-2): DSGVTQTPKHLITATGQRVTLRCSPRSGDLSVYWYQQSLDQGLQFLIQYYNGEERAKGNILERFSAQQFPDLHSELNLSSLELGDSALYFCASSVLAGGQGYTGELFFGEGSRLTVL.

The sample holds one count of this clone. The chain has TRBV5-5 and TRBJ2-7; D may be TRBD2 (5 bases). Trimming stripped 8 bases from V and 6 bases from J, with 9 bases between. This CDR3 has 10 amino acids. Germline V gene data show CDR1 as SGHKS and CDR2 as YYEKEE (reference sequence). The CDR3 bases are TGTGCCAGGGAGGCGGTCGAGCAGTACTTC. It encodes CAREAVEQYF.

V usage is TRBV6-1 and J usage is TRBJ2-2; tentatively, D is TRBD1 (6 bases). The germline V gene has CDR1 MNHNS and CDR2 SASEGT. The CDR3 has 14 amino acids. Trimming removed 6 bases at V and 8 bases at J, with 16 bases between. DNA of the CDR3: TGTGCCAGCAGGGTGGACAGAGAAGGGGGGGAGCTGTTTTTT. Residues: CASRVDREGGELFF.

The genes are TRBV15 and TRBJ1-1; D is ambiguous. Germline V gene lookup returns CDR1 LNHNV and CDR2 YYDKDF (reference sequence). Trimming stripped 0 bases from V and 7 bases from J, with 12 bases between. This CDR3 is 14 amino acids long. CDR3 in amino acids: CATSRDLVKDEAFF. In nucleotides, the CDR3 is TGTGCCACCAGCAGAGATCTGGTAAAGGATGAAGCTTTCTTT.

The V gene is TRBV27, the J gene TRBJ2-2; D is ambiguous. This CDR3 has 15 amino acids. The germline CDR1 and CDR2 sequences are MNHEY and SMNVEV (reference sequence). Trimming stripped 4 bases from V and 3 bases from J, with 12 bases between. The CDR3 loop is CASSSLGPHTGELFF. For the CDR3, the DNA is TGTGCCAGCAGTTCCCTTGGTCCGCACACCGGGGAGCTGTTTTTT.

V is TRBV5-4 and J is TRBJ2-7; the D is unclear. This CDR3 spans 13 amino acids. Trimming took 10 bases from V and 5 from J, leaving 19 bases between them. Germline V lookup: CDR1 SGHNT, CDR2 YYREEE (reference sequence). The CDR3 DNA reads TGTGCCTATGCAACCGTAGTTCTCGACGAGCAGTACTTC. It specifies CAYATVVLDEQYF.